This entry lists 28 T cell receptor beta chains sequenced from one sample in a study of regulatory and conventional T cells in RAG deficiency. Blood CD4+ CD25-high CD127-low regulatory T cells supplied the genomic DNA template. The method was immunoSEQ multiplex PCR; TCRdb's version includes in-frame clones alone and lacks a portion of them. The sample gives about 7,100 clones, more than 75% of which show up once; approximately 1.5% is in the top ten. The sample also formed part of further work on regulatory T cells. As reported in that work: Amplification used 52 TRBV primers and 13 TRBJ primers.

The sample taken for sequencing was CD127- CD25+ CD4+ Tregs sorted from blood. These receptors originate from a human donor in good health.

The DNA for the CDR3 is TGTGCCAGCAGTATCGGGGACACCGGATTGTACTTC. Its protein product is CASSIGDTGLYF. The chain is built from TRBV5-4 and TRBJ2-7; tentative D call: TRBD1 (6 bases). The germline gives CDR1 SGHNT, CDR2 YYREEE (reference sequence). The V end was cut by 5 bases, the J end by 12 bases, with 18 bases between. The CDR3 loop spans 12 amino acids. The full variable domain, rest sourced from reference TRBV5-4 and TRBJ2-7, is ETGVTQSPTHLIKTRGQQVTLRCSSQSGHNTVSWYQQALGQGPQFIFQYYREEENGRGNFPPRFSGLQFPNYSSELNVNALELDDSALYLCASSIGDTGLYFGPGTRLTVT.

The chain recombines TRBV5-6 with TRBJ1-3; D uncertain. This CDR3 is 16 amino acids long. Trimming left V 4 bases short and J 4 bases short, with 18 bases between. Germline V lookup: CDR1 SGHDT, CDR2 YYEEEE. The CDR3 here is CASSRTDRGYGNTIYF. The DNA for the CDR3 is TGTGCCAGCAGCCGTACCGATCGGGGATACGGAAACACCATATATTTT. Drawing the rest from reference TRBV5-6 and TRBJ1-3, the complete variable domain is DAGVTQSPTHLIKTRGQQVTLRCSPKSGHDTVSWYQQALGQGPQFIFQYYEEEERQRGNFPDRFSGHQFPNYSSELNVNALLLGDSALYLCASSRTDRGYGNTIYFGEGSWLTVV.

This clone has more than one count but fewer than ten. The chain has TRBV6-6 and TRBJ1-1, with 10 bases lining up with TRBD1. CDR3 length: 16 amino acids. In germline, CDR1 is MNHNY, CDR2 SVGAGI (reference sequence). The V segment lost 8 bases and the J segment 4 bases; nucleotides outside the gene matches: 13. The CDR3 region is CASAMRRTGGVTEAFF. CDR3 nucleotides: TGTGCCAGCGCTATGAGGAGGACAGGGGGAGTCACTGAAGCTTTCTTT.

This sequence joins TRBV6-1 and TRBJ2-1, with D maybe TRBD1 (5 bases). Germline CDR1 reads MNHNS; CDR2 reads SASEGT. The CDR3 extends over 14 amino acids. V lost 6 bases to trimming and J lost 4 bases, with 13 bases between them. CDR3 in DNA: TGTGCCAGCAGAGCTTCCACAGGTTACAATGAGCAGTTCTTC. Protein: CASRASTGYNEQFF.

The genes are TRBV5-6 and TRBJ1-2; 8 positions agree with TRBD1. V gave up 4 bases and J gave up 4 bases; unmatched junction bases: 12. Germline loops: CDR1 SGHDT, CDR2 YYEEEE. CDR3 size: 16 residues. CDR3 in DNA: TGTGCCAGCAGCCAGACAGGGGACGCGGGGATCTATGGCTACACCTTC. This sequence encodes CASSQTGDAGIYGYTF.

On this clone: An end of the junction differs from the germline gene, which may be a read error. The sample contains more than one DNA sequence encoding this CDR3. The V call is TRBV27, the J call TRBJ1-6, with 8 positions matching TRBD1. Looked up from germline, CDR1 is MNHEY and CDR2 is SMNVEV (reference sequence). The CDR3 runs 16 residues. CDR3 loop: CASSLSRTGPNSPLHF. The CDR3, as DNA: TGTGCCAGCAGTTTATCTCGGACAGGGCCTAATTCCCCCCTCCACTTT.

The rearrangement links TRBV15 to TRBJ1-5; D gene ambiguous. Germline CDR1 is LNHNV and CDR2 is YYDKDF (reference sequence). The length of the CDR3 is 13 residues. Trimming removed 5 bases at V and 6 bases at J, with 11 bases between. DNA of the CDR3: TGTGCCACCAGCCCTTTCCTCAGTCAGCCCCAGCATTTT. As protein: CATSPFLSQPQHF.

The CDR3 spells CASSRGETQYF. The CDR3 nucleotides read TGTGCCAGCAGCCGGGGGGAGACCCAGTACTTC. This chain joins TRBV5-6 and TRBJ2-5; D is perhaps TRBD2 (6 bases). CDR1 and CDR2 (germline): SGHDT, YYEEEE. CDR3 length equals 11 residues. V was clipped by 4 bases and J by 5 bases, with 6 bases between them.

The CDR3 DNA is TGTGCCAGCAGCCCGGGCACCACGGCAGGGGCTTTCTTT. The encoded protein is CASSPGTTAGAFF. The chain joins TRBV16 to TRBJ1-1; weak D call: TRBD1 (5 bases). CDR1 is KGHSY, CDR2 FQNENV, per germline. The CDR3 totals 13 residues. Trimming removed 4 bases from V and 11 bases from J, with 17 bases in between.

This chain links TRBV5-1 with TRBJ1-2; TRBD1 matches at 7 bases. CDR1 is SGHRS and CDR2 is YFSETQ in the germline V gene. V trimming: 4 bases; J trimming: 2 bases; junction bases outside the gene matches: 5. The CDR3 extends over 14 amino acids. The CDR3 protein is CASSQGQTNYGYTF. The CDR3 DNA reads TGCGCCAGCAGCCAGGGACAGACCAACTATGGCTACACCTTC.

The rearrangement joins TRBV6-6 to TRBJ1-5, with D possibly matching TRBD1 (6 bases). In germline, CDR1 is MNHNY, CDR2 SVGAGI (reference sequence). Trimming removed 4 bases at V and 5 bases at J, with 15 bases between. This CDR3 contains 15 residues. CDR3 sequence reads: CASSSNTGPYQPQHF. The CDR3 nucleotides read TGTGCCAGCAGTTCTAACACAGGGCCCTATCAGCCCCAGCATTTT.

The chain combines TRBV23-1 with TRBJ2-7; D gene unclear. TRBV23-1 is an ORF, and what it does is uncertain. Trimming took off 2 bases at V and 0 bases at J, with 11 bases between the two ends. This CDR3 has 15 residues. This CDR3 reads CASSQGQASSYEQYF. The CDR3, as DNA: TGCGCCAGCAGTCAAGGGCAGGCGAGCTCCTACGAGCAGTACTTC.

The J gene is TRBJ1-1, the V gene TRBV18; 9 positions match TRBD1. Germline trimming cut 6 bases from V and 4 bases from J; bases unmatched to any gene: 3. CDR1 KGHSH and CDR2 LQKENI come from the germline V gene. This CDR3 spans 13 amino acids. The CDR3 loop reads CASSPTGGTEAFF. The DNA for the CDR3 is TGTGCCAGCTCTCCGACAGGGGGCACTGAAGCTTTCTTT. The entire variable domain, with the rest obtained from reference TRBV18 and TRBJ1-1, is as follows: NAGVMQNPRHLVRRRGQEARLRCSPMKGHSHVYWYRQLPEEGLKFMVYLQKENIIDESGMPKERFSAEFPKEGPSILRIQQVVRGDSAAYFCASSPTGGTEAFFGQGTRLTVV.

The V call is TRBV11-2, the J call TRBJ2-7; D is perhaps TRBD1 (5 bases). Germline V gene lookup returns CDR1 SGHAT and CDR2 FQNNGV. The CDR3 runs to 14 residues. Trimming took 1 base from V and 2 from J, leaving 9 bases between them. CDR3 amino acids: CASSLAIGAYEQYF. DNA for the CDR3: TGTGCCAGCAGCTTAGCCATAGGGGCCTACGAGCAGTACTTC.

The chain uses TRBV6-5 and TRBJ1-2, with TRBD1 as a possible D gene (5 bases). There are 15 residues in the CDR3. V was cut by 2 bases and J by 2 bases, with 12 bases left in between. CDR1 and CDR2 (germline): MNHEY, SVGAGI. CDR3 sequence: CASSYGVGVNYGYTF. The CDR3 nucleotides read TGTGCCAGCAGTTACGGGGTAGGGGTGAACTATGGCTACACCTTC.

The chain is built from TRBV28 and TRBJ2-3, with D possibly being TRBD2 (6 bases). The germline V gene has CDR1 MDHEN and CDR2 SYDVKM. The germline V and J ends were trimmed by 4 bases and 1 base, with 6 bases remaining between them. CDR3 length: 13 residues. The CDR3 bases are TGTGCCAGCAGTTGGGGGGGCACAGATACGCAGTATTTT. Translation gives CASSWGGTDTQYF.

The rearrangement uses TRBV5-6 and TRBJ2-3; the match to TRBD1 covers 8 bases. With V trimmed by 0 bases and J by 4 bases, 7 bases remained unmatched. The CDR3 covers 16 residues. The germline V gene has CDR1 SGHDT and CDR2 YYEEEE. The DNA for the CDR3 is TGTGCCAGCAGCTTGGAGGGCAGGGGGCTCCCAGATACGCAGTATTTT. As protein: CASSLEGRGLPDTQYF.

Of note for this clone: At one end, the junction sequence differs from germline, possibly due to a read error. The chain joins TRBV11-2 to TRBJ1-2, with 8 bases identical to TRBD1. The germline gives CDR1 SGHAT, CDR2 FQNNGV. This CDR3 contains 17 residues. This chain's CDR3 is CANSLVHRGSPLRGYTF. The CDR3 DNA reads TGTGCCAACAGCTTAGTGCACAGGGGGAGTCCCCTGAGGGGCTACACCTTC.

This rearrangement joins TRBV20-1 to TRBJ1-2, with a weak D call TRBD1 (5 bases). V was trimmed by 6 bases and J by 7 bases, leaving 12 bases between them. CDR1 is DFQATT, CDR2 SNEGSKA, per germline (reference sequence). CDR3 length equals 11 residues. CDR3 DNA sequence: TGCAGTGCACAGTCAGGGTTTGGCTACACCTTC. Protein sequence: CSAQSGFGYTF.

V is TRBV2 and J is TRBJ1-2; D remains ambiguous. The CDR3 extends over 13 amino acids. Trimming shortened V by 5 bases and J by 0 bases, and 7 bases separated the two germline ends. The germline CDR1 and CDR2 sequences are SNHLY and FYNNEI. CDR3 in DNA: TGTGCCAGCAGTACGGGAGCTAACTATGGCTACACCTTC. It translates to CASSTGANYGYTF.

The chain carries TRBV5-5 and TRBJ1-2, with a weak D call TRBD1 (6 bases). Trimming stripped 5 bases from V and 2 bases from J, with 19 bases between. This CDR3 is 16 amino acids long. Per the germline V gene, CDR1 is SGHKS and CDR2 is YYEKEE (reference sequence). DNA for the CDR3: TGTGCCAGCAGGCCTAGCTGGACAGCAGCGAACTATGGCTACACCTTC. Translating it yields CASRPSWTAANYGYTF. Combining the CDR3 with reference TRBV5-5 and TRBJ1-2 gives the whole variable domain DAGVTQSPTHLIKTRGQQVTLRCSPISGHKSVSWYQQVLGQGPQFIFQYYEKEERGRGNFPDRFSARQFPNYSSELNVNALLLGDSALYLCASRPSWTAANYGYTFGSGTRLTVV.

The rearrangement uses TRBV18 and TRBJ2-7, with TRBD1 identical over 7 bases. CDR3 length: 15 residues. The germline gives CDR1 KGHSH, CDR2 LQKENI. V gave up 2 bases and J gave up 2 bases; unmatched junction bases: 6. The CDR3 loop reads CASSPIGTAPYEQYF. The CDR3 DNA follows: TGTGCCAGCTCACCAATAGGGACAGCTCCCTACGAGCAGTACTTC.

The chain carries TRBV7-8 and TRBJ2-7; a weak D match, TRBD2 (6 bases). From germline, CDR1 is SGHVS and CDR2 FQNEAQ. V lost 5 bases, J lost 2 bases, and 10 bases lay in between. This CDR3 has 13 amino acids. CDR3 region: CASSGGTPYEQYF. The CDR3 region has the DNA TGTGCCAGCAGCGGGGGGACCCCCTACGAGCAGTACTTC.

V is TRBV4-2 and J is TRBJ1-1; perhaps TRBD1 as D (5 bases). The CDR3 has 16 amino acids. The V end lost 0 bases, the J end lost 0 bases, and 11 bases lay between the germline ends. Germline V CDR1 and CDR2: LGHNA, YNFKEQ. The CDR3 DNA reads as TGTGCCAGCAGCCAAGAGGGGCGCCCTATGAACACTGAAGCTTTCTTT. It encodes CASSQEGRPMNTEAFF.

The V gene is TRBV15, the J gene TRBJ1-1; TRBD1 agrees at 8 bases. The length of the CDR3 is 14 residues. The germline V gene encodes CDR1 LNHNV and CDR2 YYDKDF (reference sequence). Trimming took 0 bases from V and 3 from J; bases not matched to a gene: 0. DNA for the CDR3: TGTGCCACCAGCAGAGAACAGGGGGACACTGAAGCTTTCTTT. The encoded protein is CATSREQGDTEAFF.

This CDR3 is CASSITGDTQYF. The CDR3 DNA follows: TGTGCCAGCAGCATTACAGGGGATACGCAGTATTTT. V and J are TRBV7-3 and TRBJ2-3, with a possible D match to TRBD1 (6 bases). V lost 5 bases and J 6 bases, leaving 9 bases between the germline ends. The CDR3 contains 12 residues. Germline CDR1 and CDR2: SGHTA and FQGTGA.

Here the CDR3 reads CAWSVSSTEQFF. CDR3 DNA sequence: TGTGCCTGGAGTGTCTCTAGTACTGAGCAGTTCTTC. J is TRBJ2-1 and V is TRBV30; D gene uncertain. V was cut by 0 bases and J by 9 bases, with 9 bases left in between. The CDR3 runs to 12 residues. Germline-derived CDR1 and CDR2 are GTSNPN and SVGIG (reference sequence).

The chain employs TRBV30 and TRBJ1-3; D unresolved. Looked up from germline, CDR1 is GTSNPN and CDR2 is SVGIG (reference sequence). Trimming pared 3 bases from V and 1 base from J, leaving 7 bases between. This CDR3 has 13 amino acids. DNA for the CDR3: TGTGCCTGGAGGGCTAGTTCTGGAAACACCATATATTTT. Translation: CAWRASSGNTIYF.